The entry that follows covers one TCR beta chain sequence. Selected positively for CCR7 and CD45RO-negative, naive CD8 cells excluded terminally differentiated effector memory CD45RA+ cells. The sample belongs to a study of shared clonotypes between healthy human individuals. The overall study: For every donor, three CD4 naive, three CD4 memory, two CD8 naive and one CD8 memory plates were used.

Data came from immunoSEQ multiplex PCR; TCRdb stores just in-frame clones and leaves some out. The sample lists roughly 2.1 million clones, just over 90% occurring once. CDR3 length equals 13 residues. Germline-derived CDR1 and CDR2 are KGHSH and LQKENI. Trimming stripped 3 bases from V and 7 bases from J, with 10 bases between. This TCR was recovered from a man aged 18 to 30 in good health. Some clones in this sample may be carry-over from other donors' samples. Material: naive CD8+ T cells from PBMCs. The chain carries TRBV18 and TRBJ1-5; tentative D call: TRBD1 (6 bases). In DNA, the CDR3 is TGTGCCAGCTCACCTGGTGGGGGCCAGCCCCAGCATTTT. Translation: CASSPGGGQPQHF. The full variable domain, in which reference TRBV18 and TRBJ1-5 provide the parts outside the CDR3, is NAGVMQNPRHLVRRRGQEARLRCSPMKGHSHVYWYRQLPEEGLKFMVYLQKENIIDESGMPKERFSAEFPKEGPSILRIQQVVRGDSAAYFCASSPGGGQPQHFGDGTRLSIL.